This entry is about one T cell receptor beta chain. This record belongs to a study of blood T cell repertoires in COVID-19. Trimming stripped 1 base from V and 2 bases from J, with 9 bases between. Germline assignment: CDR1 GTSNPN and CDR2 SVGIG (reference sequence). The CDR3 has 14 residues. Assay: immunoSEQ multiplex PCR; the TCRdb copy retains only in-frame clones and omits some. The table includes 350,000 or so clones, 88% detected once. The origin of this receptor is a woman aged 25 to 39 who had been exposed to COVID-19. V and J are TRBV30 and TRBJ1-5; tentatively, D is TRBD1 (6 bases). The material sequenced was PBMCs or T cells enriched from blood (not recorded which). Here the CDR3 reads CAWSGPGGNQPQHF. In DNA form, the CDR3 reads TGTGCCTGGAGTGGACCAGGGGGCAATCAGCCCCAGCATTTT.